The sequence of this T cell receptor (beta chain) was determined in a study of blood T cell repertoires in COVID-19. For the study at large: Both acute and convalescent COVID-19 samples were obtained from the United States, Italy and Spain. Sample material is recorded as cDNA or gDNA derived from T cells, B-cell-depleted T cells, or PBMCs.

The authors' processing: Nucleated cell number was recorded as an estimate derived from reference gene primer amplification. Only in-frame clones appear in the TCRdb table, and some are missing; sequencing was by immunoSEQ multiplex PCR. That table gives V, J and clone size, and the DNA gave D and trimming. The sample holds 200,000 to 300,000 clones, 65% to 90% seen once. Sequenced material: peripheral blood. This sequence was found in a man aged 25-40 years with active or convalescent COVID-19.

CDR3 residues: CASSLSGVNTEAFF. The CDR3 DNA is TGTGCCAGCAGCTTATCCGGAGTGAACACTGAAGCTTTCTTT. The chain couples TRBV7-2 to TRBJ1-1; D gene unclear. Trimming left V 2 bases short and J 0 bases short, with 7 bases between. Germline CDR1 reads SGHTA; CDR2 reads FQGNSA. The CDR3 spans 14 residues.